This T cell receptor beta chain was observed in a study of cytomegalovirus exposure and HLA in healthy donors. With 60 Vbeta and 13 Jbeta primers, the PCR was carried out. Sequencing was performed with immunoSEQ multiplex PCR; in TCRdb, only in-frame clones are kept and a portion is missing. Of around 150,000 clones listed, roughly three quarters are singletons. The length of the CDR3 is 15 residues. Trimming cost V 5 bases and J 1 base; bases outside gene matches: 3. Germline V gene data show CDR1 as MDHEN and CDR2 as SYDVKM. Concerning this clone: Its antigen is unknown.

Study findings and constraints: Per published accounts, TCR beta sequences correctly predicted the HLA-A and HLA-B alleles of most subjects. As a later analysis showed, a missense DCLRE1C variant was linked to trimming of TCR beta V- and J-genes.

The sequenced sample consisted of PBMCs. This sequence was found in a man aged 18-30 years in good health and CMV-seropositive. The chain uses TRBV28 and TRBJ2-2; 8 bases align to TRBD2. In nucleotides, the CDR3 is TGTGCCAGCAGTCCCGGGACTAGGAACACCGGGGAGCTGTTTTTT. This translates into CASSPGTRNTGELFF.